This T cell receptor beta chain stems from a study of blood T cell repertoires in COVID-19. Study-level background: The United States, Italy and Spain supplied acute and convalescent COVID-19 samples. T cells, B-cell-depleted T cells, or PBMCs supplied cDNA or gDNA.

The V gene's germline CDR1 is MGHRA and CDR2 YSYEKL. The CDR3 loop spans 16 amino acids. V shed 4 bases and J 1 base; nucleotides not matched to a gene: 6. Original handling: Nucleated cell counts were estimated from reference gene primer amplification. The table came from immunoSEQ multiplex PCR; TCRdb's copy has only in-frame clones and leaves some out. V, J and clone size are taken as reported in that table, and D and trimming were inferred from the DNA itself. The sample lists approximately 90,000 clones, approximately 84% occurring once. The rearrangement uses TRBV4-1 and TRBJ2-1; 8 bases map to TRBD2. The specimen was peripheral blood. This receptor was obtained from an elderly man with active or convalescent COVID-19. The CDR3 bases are TGCGCCAGCAGCCCATTAACTAGCGGTTCCTACAATGAGCAGTTCTTC. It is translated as CASSPLTSGSYNEQFF.